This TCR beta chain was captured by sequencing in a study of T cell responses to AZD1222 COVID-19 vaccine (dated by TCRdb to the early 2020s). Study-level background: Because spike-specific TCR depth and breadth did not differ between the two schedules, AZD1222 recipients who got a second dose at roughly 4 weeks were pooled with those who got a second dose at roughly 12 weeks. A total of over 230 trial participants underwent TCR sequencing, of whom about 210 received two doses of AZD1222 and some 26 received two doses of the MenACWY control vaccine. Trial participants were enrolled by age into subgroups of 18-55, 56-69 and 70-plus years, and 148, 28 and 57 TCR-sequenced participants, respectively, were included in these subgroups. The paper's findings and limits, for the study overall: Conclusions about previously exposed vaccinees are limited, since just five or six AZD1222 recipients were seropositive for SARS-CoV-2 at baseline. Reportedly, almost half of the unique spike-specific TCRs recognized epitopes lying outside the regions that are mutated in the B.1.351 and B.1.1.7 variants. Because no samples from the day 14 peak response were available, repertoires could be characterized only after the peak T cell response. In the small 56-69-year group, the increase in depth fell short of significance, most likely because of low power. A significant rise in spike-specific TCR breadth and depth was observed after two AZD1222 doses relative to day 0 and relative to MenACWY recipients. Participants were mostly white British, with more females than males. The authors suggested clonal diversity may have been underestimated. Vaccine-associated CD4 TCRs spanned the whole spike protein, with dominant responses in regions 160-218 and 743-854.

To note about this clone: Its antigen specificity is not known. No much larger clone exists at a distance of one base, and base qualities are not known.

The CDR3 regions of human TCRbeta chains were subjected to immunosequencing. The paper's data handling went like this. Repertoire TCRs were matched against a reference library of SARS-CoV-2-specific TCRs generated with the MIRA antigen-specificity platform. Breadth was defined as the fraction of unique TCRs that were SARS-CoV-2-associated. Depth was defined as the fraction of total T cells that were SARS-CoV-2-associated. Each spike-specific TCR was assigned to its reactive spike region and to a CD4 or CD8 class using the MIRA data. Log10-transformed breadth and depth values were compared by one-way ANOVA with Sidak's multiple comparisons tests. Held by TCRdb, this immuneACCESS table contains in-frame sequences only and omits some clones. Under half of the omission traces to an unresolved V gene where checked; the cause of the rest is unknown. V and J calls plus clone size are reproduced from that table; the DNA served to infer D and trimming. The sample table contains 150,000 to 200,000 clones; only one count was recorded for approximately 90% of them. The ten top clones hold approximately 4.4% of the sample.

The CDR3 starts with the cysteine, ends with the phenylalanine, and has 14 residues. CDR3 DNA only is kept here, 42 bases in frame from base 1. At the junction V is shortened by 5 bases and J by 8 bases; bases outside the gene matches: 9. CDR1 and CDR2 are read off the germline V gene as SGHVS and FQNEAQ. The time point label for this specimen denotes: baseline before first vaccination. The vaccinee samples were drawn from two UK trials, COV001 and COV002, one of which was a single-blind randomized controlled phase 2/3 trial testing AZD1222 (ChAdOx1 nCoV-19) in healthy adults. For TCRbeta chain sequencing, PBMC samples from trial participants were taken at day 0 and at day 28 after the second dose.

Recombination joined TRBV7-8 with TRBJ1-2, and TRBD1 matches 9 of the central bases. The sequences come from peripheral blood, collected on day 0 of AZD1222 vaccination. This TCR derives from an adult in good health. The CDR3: CASSLRDRVEGYTF. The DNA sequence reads TGTGCCAGCAGCCTACGGGACAGGGTTGAGGGCTACACCTTC.